This T cell receptor (beta chain) emerged from a study of beta chain features in type 1 diabetes (dated by TCRdb to between 2017 and 2018). Broadly, across the study: Mean age, gender distribution, total cell number and subset yield were not different between patients and healthy donors. In the study, recently diagnosed type 1 diabetes patients and matched healthy donors were compared on the TCRB repertoires of their sorted circulating CD4+ T cell subsets. A total of about 110 million sorted cells were examined across all samples, and the number of cells per subset was strongly correlated with RNA yield. Naive and central memory subsets were obtained from all 30 or so donors, but regulatory and stem cell-like memory subsets were isolated from only 8 patients and roughly 8 healthy donors. Study-wide conclusions, independent of this receptor: Because cDNA was sequenced instead of genomic DNA, highly expressing activated cells could be over-represented, though the groups showed no difference in activation or CD3 levels. Fewer insertions and more nucleotide deletions at VDJ recombination sites were observed in patients with type 1 diabetes, implying thymic rearrangement abnormalities. Type 1 diabetes patients showed a moderate but significant shortening of TCRB CDR3 length in all four CD4+ subsets. Naive, central memory and regulatory TCRB repertoires appeared to be more similar among patients than among healthy donors. Because the HLA sub-analyses included only small numbers of individuals, any influence of HLA type on TCRB rearrangement was left unresolved. PCR may preferentially amplify shorter templates, but because patient and control samples were amplified and corrected together, any resulting skew would affect both groups equally.

The CDR1 and CDR2 encoded by the germline V gene are SGHTA and FQGNSA. From the cysteine through the phenylalanine, the CDR3 covers 14 amino acids. The kept DNA is CDR3 alone, 42 bases in frame from the first base. The germline ends are 10 bases apart after V is trimmed by 1 base and J by 3 bases. This clone was seen a few times. Its antigen is unknown. Base-call qualities are not available, and no considerably larger clone is one nucleotide away. All of the isolated RNA was reverse transcribed with the High Capacity cDNA Reverse Transcription Kit, so expressed TCRB transcripts were sequenced. Deep immunoSEQ sequencing was applied to naive, central memory and regulatory T cell samples, giving an average of around 3.4 million total reads per sample. Sorted cells were lysed in RLT buffer and RNA was extracted with DNase-treated RNeasy Micro or Mini kits, depending on cell number. Each cell subset was processed separately to prevent cross-contamination, with patient and healthy donor samples processed together. The immunoSEQ multiplex PCR was used to amplify TCRB sequences from cDNA, yielding 87-bp fragments that span the CDR3 region. The amplicons were sequenced using the Illumina HiSeq platform. Per the source publication's procedure: Synthetic template baselines were used to correct PCR bias computationally, reads within Hamming distance 2 were collapsed, and singletons that could not be merged were discarded. Reads were aligned to IMGT to assign V, D and J genes, CDR3 length, and insertions or deletions at six rearrangement sites. Within each subset, clonotype counts were normalized to sorted cell number, after which true diversity and Gini coefficients were computed with the tcR R package. The overlap coefficient, calculated on TCRB nucleotide sequences, was used to measure repertoire sharing. TCRdb took over this immuneACCESS table, retaining in-frame rearrangements with V and J assigned. Such tables are incomplete; in checked studies, under half of the missing clones stem from an unresolved V gene, and the remainder is unexplained. D and trimming were read from the DNA, whereas the V and J calls and clone size are those reported in that table. Within this sample are about 160,000 clones, with 7.5% to 8.5% of them counted one time only. Roughly 0.5% of the sample lies in the top ten.

Each donor gave one peripheral blood draw, averaging about 120 mL, which was collected into heparinised tubes. A BD FACSAria II and a panel including CD45RO, CCR7, CD25, CD127, CD95 and CD27 were used to sort naive, central memory, regulatory and stem cell-like memory CD4+ T cells. A purity above 98% was achieved for all sorted populations. PBMCs were isolated immediately by Lymphoprep density gradient centrifugation and stained directly without culture. So that batch effects would be minimized, each experiment stained and sorted samples in pairs, pairing one healthy donor with one patient. This chain is built from TRBV7-2 and TRBJ2-7; a tentative D match to TRBD1 spans 6 bases. Material for sequencing was central memory CD4+ T cells from blood. The TCR sequence derives from a man between 18 and 29 years old with type 1 diabetes. For the CDR3, the sequence is CASSLGGLDYEQYF. DNA sequence: TGTGCCAGCAGCTTAGGGGGGCTGGACTACGAGCAGTACTTC.